This paragraph reports one TCR beta chain. Other DNA sequences within the sample encode an identical CDR3. The repertoire was sequenced with immunoSEQ multiplex PCR; TCRdb's copy has only in-frame clones and lacks some. The sample holds 230,000 or so clones; roughly 88% are singletons and the top ten take approximately 2.3%. The CDR3 has 12 amino acids. J gave up 1 base and V 4 bases, and 0 bases lay outside the gene matches. The germline V gene has CDR1 SQVTM and CDR2 ANQGSEA. This entry comes from a study of blood T cell repertoires in COVID-19. All enrollees were roughly 18 to 100 years old and from about 25 US areas.

The V and J genes are TRBV29-1 and TRBJ1-1; 7 bases are shared with TRBD1. The sample consisted of PBMCs or T cells enriched from blood (not recorded which). This sequence was found in a woman in her 40s with acute COVID-19. The CDR3 region has the DNA TGCAGCGTTGGGACAGGGAACACTGAAGCTTTCTTT. This codes for CSVGTGNTEAFF.